Included here is one TCR beta chain sequence, with context. Antigen specificity is unknown. The sample belongs to a study of beta chain features in type 1 diabetes. There are 16 residues in the CDR3. V lost 5 bases and J 5 bases, leaving 21 bases between the germline ends. In germline, CDR1 is SGHTA, CDR2 FQGNSA. General study results and limits: Type 1 diabetes patients showed fewer insertions and more deletions at VDJ junctions. Patients' naive, central memory and regulatory TCRB repertoires appeared more alike than those of healthy donors. Moderate but significant shortening of TCRB CDR3s was recorded in all four CD4+ subsets from Type 1 diabetes patients.

Every isolated RNA sample was fully reverse transcribed, so sequencing captured expressed TCRB transcripts. About 3.9 million reads on average were seen across naive, central memory and regulatory T cell samples. Assay used: immunoSEQ multiplex PCR; TCRdb lists only in-frame clones, some missing. The data show 850,000 to 900,000 clones, with roughly 16% seen just once and about 0.02% held by the top ten. Sequencing was performed on naive CD4+ T cells from blood. This clonotype was obtained from a woman aged 18-30 years in good health. The gene calls are TRBV7-2 and TRBJ1-2; tentative D call: TRBD1 (6 bases). The CDR3 DNA sequence: TGTGCCAGCAGCCGGGACACACGTCCAAACTGGTATGGCTACACCTTC. Amino acid sequence: CASSRDTRPNWYGYTF.